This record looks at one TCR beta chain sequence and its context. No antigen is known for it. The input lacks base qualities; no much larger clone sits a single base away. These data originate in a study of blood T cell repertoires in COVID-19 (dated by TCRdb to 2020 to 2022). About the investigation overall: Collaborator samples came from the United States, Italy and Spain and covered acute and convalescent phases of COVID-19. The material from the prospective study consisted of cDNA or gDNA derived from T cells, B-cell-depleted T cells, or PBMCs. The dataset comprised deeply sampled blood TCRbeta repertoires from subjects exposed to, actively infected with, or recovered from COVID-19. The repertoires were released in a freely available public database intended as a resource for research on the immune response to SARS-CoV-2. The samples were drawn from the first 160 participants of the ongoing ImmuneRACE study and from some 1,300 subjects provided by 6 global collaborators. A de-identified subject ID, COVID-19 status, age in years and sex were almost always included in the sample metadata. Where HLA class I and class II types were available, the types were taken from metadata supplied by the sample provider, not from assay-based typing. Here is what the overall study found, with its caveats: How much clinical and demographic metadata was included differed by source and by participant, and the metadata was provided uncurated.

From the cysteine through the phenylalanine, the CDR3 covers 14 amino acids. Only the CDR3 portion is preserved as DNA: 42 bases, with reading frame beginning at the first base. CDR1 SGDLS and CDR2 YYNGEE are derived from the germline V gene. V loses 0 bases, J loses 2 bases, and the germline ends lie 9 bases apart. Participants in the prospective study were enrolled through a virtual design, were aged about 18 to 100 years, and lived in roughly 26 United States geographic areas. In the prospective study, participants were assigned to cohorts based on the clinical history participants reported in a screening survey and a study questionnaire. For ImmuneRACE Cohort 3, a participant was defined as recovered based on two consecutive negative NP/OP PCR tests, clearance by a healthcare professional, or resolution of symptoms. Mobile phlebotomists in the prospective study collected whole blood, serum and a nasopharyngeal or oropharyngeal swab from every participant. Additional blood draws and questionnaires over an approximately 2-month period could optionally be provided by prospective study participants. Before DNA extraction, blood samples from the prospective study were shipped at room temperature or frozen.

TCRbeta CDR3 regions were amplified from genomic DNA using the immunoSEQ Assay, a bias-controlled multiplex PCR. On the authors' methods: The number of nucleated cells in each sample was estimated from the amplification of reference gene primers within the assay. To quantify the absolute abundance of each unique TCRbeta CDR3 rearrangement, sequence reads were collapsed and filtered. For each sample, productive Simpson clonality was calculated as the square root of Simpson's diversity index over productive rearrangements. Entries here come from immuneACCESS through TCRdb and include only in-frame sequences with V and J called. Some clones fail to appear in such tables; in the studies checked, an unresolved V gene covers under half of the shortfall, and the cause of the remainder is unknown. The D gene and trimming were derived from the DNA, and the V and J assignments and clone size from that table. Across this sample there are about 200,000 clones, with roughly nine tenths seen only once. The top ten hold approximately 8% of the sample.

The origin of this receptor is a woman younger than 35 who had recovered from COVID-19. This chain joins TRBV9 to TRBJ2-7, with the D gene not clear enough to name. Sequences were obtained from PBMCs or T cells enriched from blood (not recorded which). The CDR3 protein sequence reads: CASSVEQFPYEQYF. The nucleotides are TGTGCCAGCAGCGTAGAACAGTTTCCCTACGAGCAGTACTTC.